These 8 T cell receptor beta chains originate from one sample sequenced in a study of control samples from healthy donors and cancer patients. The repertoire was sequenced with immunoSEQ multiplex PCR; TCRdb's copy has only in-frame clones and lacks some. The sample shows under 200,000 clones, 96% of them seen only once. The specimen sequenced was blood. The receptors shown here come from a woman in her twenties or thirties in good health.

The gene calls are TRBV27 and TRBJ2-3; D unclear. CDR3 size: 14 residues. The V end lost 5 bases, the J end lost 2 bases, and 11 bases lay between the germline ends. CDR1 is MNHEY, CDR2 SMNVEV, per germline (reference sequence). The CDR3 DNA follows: TGTGCCAGCAGTCCAAGGTTACACACAGATACGCAGTATTTT. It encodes CASSPRLHTDTQYF.

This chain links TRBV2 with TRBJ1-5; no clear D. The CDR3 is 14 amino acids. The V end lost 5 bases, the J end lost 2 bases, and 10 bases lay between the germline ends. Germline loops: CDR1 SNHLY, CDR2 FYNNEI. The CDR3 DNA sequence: TGTGCCAGCAGTTACCCTGCGGGCAATCAGCCCCAGCATTTT. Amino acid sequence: CASSYPAGNQPQHF. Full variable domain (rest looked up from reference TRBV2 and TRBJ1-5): EPEVTQTPSHQVTQMGQEVILRCVPISNHLYFYWYRQILGQKVEFLVSFYNNEISEKSEIFDDQFSVERPDGSNFTLKIRSTKLEDSAMYFCASSYPAGNQPQHFGDGTRLSIL.

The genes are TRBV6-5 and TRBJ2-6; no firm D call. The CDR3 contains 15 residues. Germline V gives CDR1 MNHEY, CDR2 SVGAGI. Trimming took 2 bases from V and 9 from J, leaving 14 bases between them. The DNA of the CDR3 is TGTGCCAGCAGTTACGGGGTTGGAAGTGACAACGTCCTGACTTTC. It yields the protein CASSYGVGSDNVLTF.

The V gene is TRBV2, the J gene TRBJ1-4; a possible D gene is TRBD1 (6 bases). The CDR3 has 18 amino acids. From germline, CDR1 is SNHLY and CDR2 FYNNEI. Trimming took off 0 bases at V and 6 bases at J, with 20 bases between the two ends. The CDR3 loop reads CASSEAPSLRGRDEKLFF. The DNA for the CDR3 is TGTGCCAGCAGTGAAGCGCCATCCCTGCGGGGGCGAGATGAAAAACTGTTTTTT.

For the CDR3, the DNA is TGTGCCAGCAGCCATGACAGGGGGGTTATGAACACTGAAGCTTTCTTT. It codes for CASSHDRGVMNTEAFF. This chain joins TRBV7-9 and TRBJ1-1; 9 bases map to TRBD1. J was trimmed by 0 bases and V by 5 bases; bases with no gene match: 7. CDR1 and CDR2 from the germline V gene are SEHNR and FQNEAQ (reference sequence). The CDR3 is 16 residues long.

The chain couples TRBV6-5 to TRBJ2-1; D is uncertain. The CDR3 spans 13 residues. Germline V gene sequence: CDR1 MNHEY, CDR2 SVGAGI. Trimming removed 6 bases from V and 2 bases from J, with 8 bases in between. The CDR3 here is CASRTTAYNEQFF. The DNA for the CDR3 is TGTGCCAGCAGAACTACCGCCTACAATGAGCAGTTCTTC.

For the CDR3, the DNA is TGCGCCAGCAGAATAGACAGTCAAATCACAGATACGCAGTATTTT. It encodes CASRIDSQITDTQYF. The V call is TRBV5-1, the J call TRBJ2-3; tentatively, D is TRBD1 (5 bases). Trimming cost V 5 bases and J 2 bases, with 15 bases left between them. Germline V gene sequence: CDR1 SGHRS, CDR2 YFSETQ. This CDR3 comprises 15 residues. Variable domain in full (rest from reference TRBV5-1 and TRBJ2-3): KAGVTQTPRYLIKTRGQQVTLSCSPISGHRSVSWYQQTPGQGLQFLFEYFSETQRNKGNFPGRFSGRQFSNSRSEMNVSTLELGDSALYLCASRIDSQITDTQYFGPGTRLTVL.

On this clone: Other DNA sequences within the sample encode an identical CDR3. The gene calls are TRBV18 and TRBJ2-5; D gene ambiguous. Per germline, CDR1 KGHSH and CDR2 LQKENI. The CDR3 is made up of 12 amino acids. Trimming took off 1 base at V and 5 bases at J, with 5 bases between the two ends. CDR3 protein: CASSPLRETQYF. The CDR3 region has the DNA TGTGCCAGCTCACCACTTCGGGAGACCCAGTACTTC.